This T cell receptor beta chain was sequenced for a study of T cell changes during pregnancy in multiple sclerosis. TCRdb's table, derived via immunoSEQ multiplex PCR, lists solely in-frame clones and lacks some. The sample lists more than 95,000 clones; roughly 92% were seen once. The ends were cut back, 5 bases at V and 11 bases at J, with 17 bases in the middle. The CDR3 runs 13 residues. Germline V gene lookup returns CDR1 LNHDA and CDR2 SQIVND (reference sequence). The sequences come from peripheral blood, collected after pregnancy. V and J are TRBV19 and TRBJ2-3, with D possibly TRBD1 on 5 matching bases. The TCR comes from a female donor with multiple sclerosis, enrolled in a pregnancy study. The CDR3 region is CASSPGQASRQYF. The DNA for the CDR3 is TGTGCCAGTAGTCCAGGGCAGGCGTCGCGGCAGTATTTT.